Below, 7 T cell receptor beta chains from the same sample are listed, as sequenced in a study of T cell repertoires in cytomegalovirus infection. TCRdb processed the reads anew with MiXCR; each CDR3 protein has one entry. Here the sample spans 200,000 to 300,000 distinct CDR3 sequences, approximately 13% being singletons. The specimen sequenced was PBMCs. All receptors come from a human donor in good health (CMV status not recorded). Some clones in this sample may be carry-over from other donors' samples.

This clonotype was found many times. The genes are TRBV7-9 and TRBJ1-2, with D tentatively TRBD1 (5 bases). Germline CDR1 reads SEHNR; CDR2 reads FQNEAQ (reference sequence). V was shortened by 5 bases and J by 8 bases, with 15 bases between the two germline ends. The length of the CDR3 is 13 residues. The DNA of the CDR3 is TGTGCCAGCAGCCCAAACAGGTCAGGAGGCTACACCTTC. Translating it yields CASSPNRSGGYTF.

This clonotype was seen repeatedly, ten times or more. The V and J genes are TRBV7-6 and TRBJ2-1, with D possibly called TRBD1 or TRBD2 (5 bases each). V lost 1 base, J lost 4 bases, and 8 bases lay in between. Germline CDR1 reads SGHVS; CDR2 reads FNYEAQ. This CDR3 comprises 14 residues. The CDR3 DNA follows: TGTGCCAGCAGCTTAGGGGGGAAGTACAATGAGCAGTTCTTC. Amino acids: CASSLGGKYNEQFF.

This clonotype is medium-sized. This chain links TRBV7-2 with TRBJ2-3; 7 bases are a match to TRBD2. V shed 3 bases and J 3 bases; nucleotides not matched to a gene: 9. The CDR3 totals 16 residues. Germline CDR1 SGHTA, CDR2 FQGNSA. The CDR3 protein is CASSFGPGEGTDTQYF. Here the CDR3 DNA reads TGTGCCAGCAGCTTCGGCCCCGGGGAGGGTACAGATACGCAGTATTTT.

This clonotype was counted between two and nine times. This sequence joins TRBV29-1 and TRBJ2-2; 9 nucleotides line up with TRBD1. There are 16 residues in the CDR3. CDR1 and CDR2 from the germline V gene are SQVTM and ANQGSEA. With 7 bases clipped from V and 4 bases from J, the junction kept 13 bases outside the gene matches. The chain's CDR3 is CSAGHRGPGGTGELFF. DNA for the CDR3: TGCAGCGCTGGTCACAGGGGGCCCGGGGGCACCGGGGAGCTGTTTTTT.

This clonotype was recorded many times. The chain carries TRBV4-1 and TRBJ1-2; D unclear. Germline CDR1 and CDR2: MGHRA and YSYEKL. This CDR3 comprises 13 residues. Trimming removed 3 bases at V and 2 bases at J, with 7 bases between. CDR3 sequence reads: CASSQTTNYGYTF. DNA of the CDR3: TGCGCCAGCAGCCAGACAACGAACTATGGCTACACCTTC.

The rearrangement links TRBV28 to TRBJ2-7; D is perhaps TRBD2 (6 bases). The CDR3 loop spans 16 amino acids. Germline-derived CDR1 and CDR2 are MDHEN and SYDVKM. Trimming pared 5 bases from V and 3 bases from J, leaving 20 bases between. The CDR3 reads CASSLWGGKSDYEQYF. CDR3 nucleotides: TGTGCCAGCAGTCTCTGGGGCGGGAAAAGTGACTACGAGCAGTACTTC.

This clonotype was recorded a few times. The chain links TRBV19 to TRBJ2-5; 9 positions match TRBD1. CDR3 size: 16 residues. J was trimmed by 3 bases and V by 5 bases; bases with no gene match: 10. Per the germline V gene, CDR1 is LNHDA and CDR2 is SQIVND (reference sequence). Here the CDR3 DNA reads TGTGCCAGTAGTGGGGGGACAGGGAGGTTTGAAGAGACCCAGTACTTC. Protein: CASSGGTGRFEETQYF. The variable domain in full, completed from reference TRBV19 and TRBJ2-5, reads DGGITQSPKYLFRKEGQNVTLSCEQNLNHDAMYWYRQDPGQGLRLIYYSQIVNDFQKGDIAEGYSVSREKKESFPLTVTSAQKNPTAFYLCASSGGTGRFEETQYFGPGTRLLVL.